These T cell receptor beta chains were read from a single sample in a study of radiation and T cells in renal cell carcinoma. Produced via immunoSEQ multiplex PCR; TCRdb's table is partial and in-frame only. The table shows about 25,000 clones, with roughly 50% occurring only once. The sequences come from tumor tissue, collected from a patient whose treatment was nephrectomy without radiotherapy. All receptors come from a man between 40 and 49 years old with renal cell carcinoma. Both conserved end residues are part of each CDR3. The D gene is left open where the match is weak. The size of a clone is reported for some rows only, either as once, few or many, or as a class for expanded clones.

>-|TRBV6-1|TRBJ1-6|TRBD1
CASSDGLDRHSSPLHF
TGTGCCAGCAGTGATGGGTTGGACAGGCATAGCTCACCCCTCCACTTT
>-|TRBV7-3|TRBJ2-2|TRBD2
CASRPGTSGSGELFF
TGTGCCAGCAGGCCCGGGACTAGCGGAAGCGGGGAGCTGTTTTTT
>-|TRBV19|TRBJ2-1|TRBD2
CASNPPGTSGNRVQFF
TGTGCCAGCAACCCTCCCGGGACTAGCGGGAATAGAGTGCAGTTCTTC
>-|TRBV19|TRBJ1-4|-
CASSPPGRHNEKLFF
TGTGCCAGTAGTCCCCCCGGCAGACATAATGAAAAACTGTTTTTT
>-|TRBV5-5|TRBJ2-1|-
CASSRGISYNEQFF
TGTGCCAGCAGCCGAGGGATCTCCTACAATGAGCAGTTCTTC
>-|TRBV4-3|TRBJ1-1|TRBD1
CASSSPGGERLF
TGCGCCAGCAGCTCACCAGGGGGAGAGCGACTCTTT
>-|TRBV5-1|TRBJ2-2|TRBD2
CASSLATSGIVTGELFF
TGCGCCAGCAGCTTGGCCACTAGCGGGATTGTCACCGGGGAGCTGTTTTTT
>-|TRBV28|TRBJ1-3|-
CASSWRVASGNTIYF
TGTGCCAGCAGTTGGAGAGTCGCCTCTGGAAACACCATATATTTT
>-|TRBV2|TRBJ2-1|-
CASKSGGEQFF
TGTGCCAGCAAAAGTGGTGGTGAGCAGTTCTTC
>few|TRBV27|TRBJ2-1|-
CASSLVPSSYNEQFF
TGTGCCAGCAGTCTAGTACCCAGCTCCTACAATGAGCAGTTCTTC
>few|TRBV9|TRBJ2-7|TRBD1
CASSVVAGGNEQYF
TGTGCCAGCAGCGTAGTTGCAGGGGGCAACGAGCAGTACTTC
>few|TRBV18|TRBJ2-7|TRBD2
CASSPVPPLAGRSYEQYF
TGTGCCAGCTCACCTGTACCTCCACTAGCGGGACGCTCCTACGAGCAGTACTTC
>-|TRBV5-4|TRBJ2-1|-
CASSLEEEAYNEQFF
TGTGCCAGCAGCTTGGAGGAGGAGGCCTACAATGAGCAGTTCTTC
>-|TRBV6-6|TRBJ2-3|TRBD2
CASTGGGDTQYF
TGTGCCAGCACCGGGGGGGGAGATACGCAGTATTTT
>many|TRBV19|TRBJ1-6|-
CASSPRRADNNSPLHF
TGTGCCAGTAGCCCCAGGAGGGCAGACAATAATTCACCCCTCCACTTT
>-|TRBV5-1|TRBJ2-3|-
CASSFSSASTDTQYF
TGCGCCAGCAGTTTTTCATCCGCTAGCACAGATACGCAGTATTTT
>-|TRBV2|TRBJ2-1|-
CASSEAGTRGNEQFF
TGTGCCAGCAGTGAAGCGGGGACTCGGGGCAATGAGCAGTTCTTC
>-|TRBV4-2|TRBJ1-6|TRBD1
CASGTENNSPLHF
TGTGCCAGCGGGACAGAGAATAATTCACCCCTCCACTTT
>-|TRBV28|TRBJ2-2|TRBD1
CASRAQGASNTGELFF
TGTGCCAGCAGGGCACAGGGGGCGTCGAACACCGGGGAGCTGTTTTTT
>-|TRBV7-8|TRBJ1-3|-
CASSPSSSGNTIYF
TGTGCCAGCAGCCCCAGTAGTTCCGGAAACACCATATATTTT
>-|TRBV5-1|TRBJ2-3|-
CASSLSTDTQYF
TGCGCCAGCTCCCTAAGCACAGATACGCAGTATTTT
>-|TRBV11-3|TRBJ1-1|-
CASSPGTLGTEAFF
TGTGCCAGCAGCCCAGGGACCCTAGGAACTGAAGCTTTCTTT